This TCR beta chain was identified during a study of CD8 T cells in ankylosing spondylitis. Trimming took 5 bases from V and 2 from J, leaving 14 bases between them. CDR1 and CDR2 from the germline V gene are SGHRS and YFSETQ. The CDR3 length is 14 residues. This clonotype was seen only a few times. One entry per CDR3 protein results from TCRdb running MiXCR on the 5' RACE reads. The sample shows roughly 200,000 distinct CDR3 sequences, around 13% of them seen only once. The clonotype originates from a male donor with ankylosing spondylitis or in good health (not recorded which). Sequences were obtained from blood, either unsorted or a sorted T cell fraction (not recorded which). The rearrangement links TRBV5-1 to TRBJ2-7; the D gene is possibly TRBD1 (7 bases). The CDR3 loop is CASSLRGQPYEQYF. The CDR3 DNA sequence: TGCGCCAGCAGTTTGCGGGGACAGCCCTACGAGCAGTACTTC. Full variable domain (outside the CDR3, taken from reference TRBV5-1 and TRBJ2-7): KAGVTQTPRYLIKTRGQQVTLSCSPISGHRSVSWYQQTPGQGLQFLFEYFSETQRNKGNFPGRFSGRQFSNSRSEMNVSTLELGDSALYLCASSLRGQPYEQYFGPGTRLTVT.